This is a list of T cell receptor beta chains from one sample in a study of blood T cell repertoires in COVID-19. TCRdb keeps only in-frame clones here, not all; method: immunoSEQ multiplex PCR. Among around 300,000 clones, roughly nine tenths were seen once, and the ten largest hold roughly 2.9%. The sample was peripheral blood. These receptors were obtained from a woman aged 30 to 39 with COVID-19, enrolled during active disease. The CDR3 runs from the conserved cysteine through the conserved F or W. The order of the fields is J gene, V gene, CDR3 protein.

TRBJ2-4 TRBV5-4 CASSLATAGGSKNIQYF
TRBJ2-1 TRBV11-3 CASSWGERTSNEQFF
TRBJ1-1 TRBV7-6 CASSLSDRGLGTEAFF
TRBJ2-2 TRBV6-5 CASSYGGKDTGELFF
TRBJ1-6 TRBV6-2/TRBV6-3 CASSHNLDREDWNSPLHF
TRBJ2-1 TRBV5-1 CASSLGGTSGRINEQFF
TRBJ2-1 TRBV5-1 CASSLGTGTYNEQFF
TRBJ2-5 TRBV28 CASSLLRLGLETQYF
TRBJ1-5 TRBV2 CASSERVQGGQPQHF
TRBJ2-1 TRBV30 CAWSVQWRESSYNEQFF
TRBJ1-4 TRBV14 CASSHQPLRQLGEKLFF
TRBJ2-3 TRBV12-3/TRBV12-4 CASSLYTDTQYF
TRBJ2-3 TRBV11-2 CASSLGVRRTDTQYF
TRBJ1-6 TRBV7-9 CASSSYYTGDHSPLHF
TRBJ1-1 TRBV5-1 CASSLTGVKEVNTEAFF
TRBJ1-5 TRBV29-1 CSAQGQNQPQHF
TRBJ1-2 TRBV27 CASSPDRGSGYTF
TRBJ2-1 TRBV29-1 CSVLDRVIYEQFF
TRBJ1-5 TRBV30 CAWSPGVVSNQPQHF
TRBJ1-1 TRBV30 CAWSRLQGTEAFF
TRBJ2-5 TRBV19 CASSIWQGLVETQYF
TRBJ2-2 TRBV2 CASSPWTSGRADTGELFF
TRBJ2-3 TRBV5-1 CASRGRLAGADTQYF
TRBJ1-2 TRBV14 CASSQDWSGVNGYTF
TRBJ2-3 TRBV5-6 CASSLWTGGASTDTQYF
TRBJ1-5 TRBV28 CASTEGTVSNQPQHF
TRBJ2-7 TRBV6-5 CASMGAGGEQYF
TRBJ2-7 TRBV7-8 CASSYSRDLFYEQYF
TRBJ1-4 TRBV5-4 CASSLTGYGEKLFF
TRBJ2-2 TRBV3-1/TRBV3-2 CASSQVSGSPTGELFF
TRBJ1-2 TRBV6-5 CASSYVQGGNYGYTF
TRBJ1-1 TRBV18 CASSPSLDTGGTEAFF
TRBJ2-2 TRBV28 CASSGWKGQLTGELFF
TRBJ1-5 TRBV3-1/TRBV3-2 CASSQDTRSNQPQHF
TRBJ1-1 TRBV16 CASSQNLDKGDTEAFF
TRBJ1-2 TRBV5-5 CASSLNNIYGYTF
TRBJ2-1 TRBV9 CASSVVLAGYNEQFF
TRBJ2-3 TRBV9 CASSVGVAGVDTQYF
TRBJ1-1 TRBV4-1 CASSPLGLTEAFF
TRBJ1-2 TRBV5-6 CASSLQGAHYDYTF
TRBJ2-3 TRBV12-5 CASGPADKSGLSTDTQYF
TRBJ2-1 TRBV2 CASSVSSGKGNEQFF
TRBJ2-3 TRBV11-1 CASSLPDSSDTQYF
TRBJ1-2 TRBV10-3 CAISESLNTGGRYGYTF
TRBJ1-2 TRBV9 CASSEVGTGHGYTF
TRBJ2-5 TRBV5-4 CASSFGGGSGETQYF